The 14 T cell receptor beta chains in this list originate from one sample, sequenced in a study of T-cell memory formation after mild COVID-19 (dated by TCRdb to the early 2020s). The library was prepared using 5' RACE. Sequencing took place on an Illumina NovaSeq 6000. TCRdb reprocessed the public reads (quality trimming at Q25 with fastp, clone calling with MiXCR) and kept in-frame beta chains. For every CDR3 protein sequence, its rows merge into one entry that carries the most common genes and DNA. Across this sample there are about half a million distinct CDR3 sequences, with roughly 18% seen only once. Approximately 13% of the sample is taken by the ten largest. The sequencing input was PBMCs or a T cell subset sorted from them (not recorded which). These receptors were taken from an adult woman who had mild COVID-19 (a few samples of this study predate the infection). The sample titles of this study are shuffled in the database, so cell type and time point are left out; the donor was told from shared clones.

This clonotype was seen only a few times. The chain joins TRBV21-1 to TRBJ2-5; TRBD1 is taken as the D call from the table, unchecked against the DNA. TRBV21-1 is classified as a pseudogene. The CDR3 is 11 residues long. CDR3 DNA: TGTGCCAGCAACTGGACAGGTCCTGAGTACTTC. The encoded protein is CASNWTGPEYF.

The sample holds a few counts of this clonotype. The V and J genes are TRBV9 and TRBJ2-1, with no clear D. V was shortened by 2 bases and J by 8 bases, with 14 bases between the two germline ends. The length of the CDR3 is 14 residues. Germline values: CDR1 SGDLS, CDR2 YYNGEE. CDR3: CASSVQPRRDEQFF. The CDR3 nucleotides are TGTGCCAGCAGCGTTCAGCCGCGGCGCGATGAGCAGTTCTTC. The complete variable domain, with remaining parts taken from reference TRBV9 and TRBJ2-1, reads DSGVTQTPKHLITATGQRVTLRCSPRSGDLSVYWYQQSLDQGLQFLIQYYNGEERAKGNILERFSAQQFPDLHSELNLSSLELGDSALYFCASSVQPRRDEQFFGPGTRLTVL.

The chain uses TRBV7-9 and TRBJ1-5, with D possibly TRBD1 on 6 matching bases. The germline V gene has CDR1 SEHNR and CDR2 FQNEAQ (reference sequence). The ends were cut back, 3 bases at V and 3 bases at J, with 15 bases in the middle. CDR3 size: 16 residues. The CDR3 coding sequence is TGTGCCAGCAGCTTCGGGCAGGGGCGGCCCAATCAGCCCCAGCATTTT. It codes for CASSFGQGRPNQPQHF.

This clonotype came up a few times. The chain couples TRBV2 to TRBJ2-7, with D perhaps matching TRBD1 or TRBD2 (6 bases each). Trimming took off 0 bases at V and 2 bases at J, with 11 bases between the two ends. Germline V gene data show CDR1 as SNHLY and CDR2 as FYNNEI. CDR3 length equals 15 residues. CDR3 sequence reads: CASSEAEGGPYEQYF. The CDR3 DNA sequence: TGTGCCAGCAGTGAAGCCGAGGGGGGCCCCTACGAGCAGTACTTC.

This clonotype was counted between two and nine times. The chain is built from TRBV10-3 and TRBJ1-1; TRBD1 aligns across 7 bases. CDR1 and CDR2 (germline): ENHRY, SYGVKD. V trimming: 6 bases; J trimming: 7 bases; junction bases outside the gene matches: 11. CDR3 length: 14 residues. The DNA for the CDR3 is TGTGCCATCAGAATGACAGGGAGTAGGCTTGAAGCTTTCTTT. Translation gives CAIRMTGSRLEAFF.

This clonotype appeared a few times. This chain links TRBV12-3 or TRBV12-4 with TRBJ1-1; TRBD1 is a possible D gene (5 bases). Trimming shortened V by 1 base and J by 6 bases, and 21 bases separated the two germline ends. The CDR3 is 17 amino acids. CDR3 sequence (DNA): TGTGCCAGCAGTTTAGGCTCTTCAGCCAGGCAGGGCTCTGAAGCTTTCTTT. Its translation: CASSLGSSARQGSEAFF.

At least ten counts were recorded for this clonotype. Germline and junction disagree at one end, which may indicate a read error. The chain recombines TRBV18 with TRBJ2-7, with 8 nucleotides matching TRBD1. Germline V gene data show CDR1 as KGHSH and CDR2 as LQKENI. The CDR3 has 14 residues. The CDR3 sequence: CASSPRTGTYEQYF. In DNA form, the CDR3 reads TGCGCCAGCAGCCCGAGGACAGGGACCTACGAGCAGTACTTC.

The CDR3 DNA sequence: TGTGCCACCAGCAAAGGGCCCCCAGATACGCAGTATTTT. Amino acids: CATSKGPPDTQYF. The chain carries TRBV15 and TRBJ2-3; D is unresolved. CDR3 length: 13 residues. Germline loops: CDR1 LNHNV, CDR2 YYDKDF (reference sequence). V gave up 4 bases and J gave up 4 bases, with 9 bases separating them.

The chain joins TRBV6-1 to TRBJ1-5; D ambiguous. Trimming stripped 0 bases from V and 3 bases from J, with 12 bases between. Germline CDR1 reads MNHNS; CDR2 reads SASEGT. The CDR3 contains 16 residues. CDR3 loop: CASSEAVRGYNQPQHF. The CDR3 DNA is TGTGCCAGCAGTGAAGCGGTACGGGGTTACAATCAGCCCCAGCATTTT.

This clonotype was detected a few times. The chain links TRBV3-1 to TRBJ1-1; D is unclear. The CDR3 contains 12 residues. Per germline, CDR1 LGHDT and CDR2 YNNKEL (reference sequence). Trimming shortened V by 5 bases and J by 8 bases, and 12 bases separated the two germline ends. CDR3 nucleotides: TGTGCCAGCAGCAAACCCCCAGGAGAAGCTTTCTTT. Amino acids: CASSKPPGEAFF.

This clonotype was observed a handful of times. The chain uses TRBV6-2 or TRBV6-3 and TRBJ2-7; tentatively, D is TRBD2 (6 bases). V dropped 6 bases and J dropped 0 bases, with 21 bases sitting between them. Germline CDR1 MNHEY, CDR2 SVGEGT. This CDR3 has 17 amino acids. Here the CDR3 DNA reads TGTGCCAGCAGGGCGATCCGGAGGGCATCGGACTCCTACGAGCAGTACTTC. Protein: CASRAIRRASDSYEQYF.

The chain carries TRBV6-2 or TRBV6-3 and TRBJ1-5; D remains ambiguous. The CDR3 covers 16 residues. The germline V gene has CDR1 MNHEY and CDR2 SVGEGT. Trimming left V 7 bases short and J 0 bases short, with 16 bases between. The CDR3 is CASTARGRYSNQPQHF. Here the CDR3 DNA reads TGTGCCAGCACTGCCAGAGGACGGTATAGCAATCAGCCCCAGCATTTT.

V gene TRBV7-7 combines with J gene TRBJ1-1; possibly TRBD1 for D (6 bases). Germline CDR1 and CDR2: SSHAT and FNYEAQ (reference sequence). This CDR3 comprises 11 residues. V gave up 6 bases and J gave up 10 bases, with 12 bases separating them. In DNA form, the CDR3 reads TGTGCCAGCAGGCTACAGGGTCCAGCTTTCTTT. It encodes CASRLQGPAFF.

This clonotype has only a few counts. V and J are TRBV6-6 and TRBJ2-3; the D is unclear. The germline gives CDR1 MNHNY, CDR2 SVGAGI (reference sequence). There are 13 residues in the CDR3. V dropped 2 bases and J dropped 6 bases, with 9 bases sitting between them. The DNA for the CDR3 is TGTGCCAGCAGTTACGAATCAAGGGATACGCAGTATTTT. Protein sequence: CASSYESRDTQYF.